Given below is one TCR beta chain in context. A clone one base away is much larger, so this may be a read error. The conserved closing phenylalanine or tryptophan is absent in this CDR3, likely reflecting a read error. This sample was taken from a study of Graves' ophthalmopathy and Graves' hyperthyroidism. For repertoire sequencing, the TCR beta CDR3 regions were amplified from RNA transcripts. After a first-round RT-PCR with HTBI primers, a second-round multiplex PCR was run. TCRdb processed the multiplex PCR reads anew with MiXCR; each CDR3 protein has one entry. The profile covers 650,000 to 900,000 distinct CDR3 sequences, with 40% appearing a single time and around 40% taken by the ten largest. The study enrolled ophthalmopathy donors with moderate-to-severe activity, CAS ≥3, NOSPECS ≥4 and duration under 3 months. Orbital computed tomography, thyroid ultrasound, TRAb, serum thyroxine and clinical symptoms formed the basis of diagnosis.

Sequencing input: peripheral blood. The sequence was collected from an adult man with Graves' ophthalmopathy.

The CDR3 sequence: CASSPQLNTEAFY. CDR3 DNA sequence: TGTGCCAGTAGTCCTCAACTGAACACTGAAGCTTTCTAT. The chain carries TRBV19 and TRBJ1-1; D is uncertain. Germline V gene data show CDR1 as LNHDA and CDR2 as SQIVND (reference sequence). V dropped 5 bases and J dropped 0 bases, with 7 bases sitting between them. There are 13 residues in the CDR3.